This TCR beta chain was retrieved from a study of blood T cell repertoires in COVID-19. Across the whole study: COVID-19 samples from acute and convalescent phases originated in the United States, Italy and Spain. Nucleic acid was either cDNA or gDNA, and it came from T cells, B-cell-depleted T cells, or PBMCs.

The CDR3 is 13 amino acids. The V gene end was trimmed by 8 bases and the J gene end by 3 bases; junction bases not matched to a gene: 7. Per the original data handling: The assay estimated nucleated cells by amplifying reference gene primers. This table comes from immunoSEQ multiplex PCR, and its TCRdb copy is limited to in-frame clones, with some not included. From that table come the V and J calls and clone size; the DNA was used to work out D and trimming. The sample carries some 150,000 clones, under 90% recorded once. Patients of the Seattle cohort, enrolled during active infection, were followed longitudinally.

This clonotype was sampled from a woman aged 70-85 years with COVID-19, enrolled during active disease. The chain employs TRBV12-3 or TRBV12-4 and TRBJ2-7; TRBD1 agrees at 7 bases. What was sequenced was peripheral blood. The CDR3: CASGGQVGYEQYF. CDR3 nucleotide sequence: TGTGCCAGCGGCGGACAGGTCGGCTACGAGCAGTACTTC.